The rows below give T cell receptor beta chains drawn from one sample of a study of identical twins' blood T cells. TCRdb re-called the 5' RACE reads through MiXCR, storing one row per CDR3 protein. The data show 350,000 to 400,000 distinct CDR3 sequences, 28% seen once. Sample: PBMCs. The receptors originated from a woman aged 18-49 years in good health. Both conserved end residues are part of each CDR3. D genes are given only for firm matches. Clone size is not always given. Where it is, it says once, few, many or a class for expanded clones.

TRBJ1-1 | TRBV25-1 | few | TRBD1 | TGTGCCAGCGAAATGACAGGGCGTGAAGCTTTCTTT | CASEMTGREAFF
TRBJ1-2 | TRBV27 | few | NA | TGTGCCAGCAGCCCAGGGAGAATGGGGAAAAACTATGGCTACACCTTC | CASSPGRMGKNYGYTF
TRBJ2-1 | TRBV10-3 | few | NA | TGTGCCATCAGTGAGTCGAATCGGCTAGCCGCCTACAATGAGCAGTTCTTC | CAISESNRLAAYNEQFF
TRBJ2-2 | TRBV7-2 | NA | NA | TGTGCCAGCAGCACCCTGACCCACACCGGGGAGCTGTTTTTT | CASSTLTHTGELFF
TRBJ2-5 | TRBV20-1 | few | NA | TGCAGTGCTTCTCGGACTGTGCAAGAGACCCAGTACTTC | CSASRTVQETQYF
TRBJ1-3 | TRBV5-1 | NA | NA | TGCGCCAGCAGCTTTAGGTCGATTGTAGGCAGCCTTGGAAACACCATATATTTT | CASSFRSIVGSLGNTIYF
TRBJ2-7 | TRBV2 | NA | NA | TGTGCCAGCAGTGTCGGCAGCCACGAGCAGTACTTC | CASSVGSHEQYF
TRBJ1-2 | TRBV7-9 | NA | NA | TGTGCCAGCAGCTCCGGGGACTATGCGTACACCTTC | CASSSGDYAYTF
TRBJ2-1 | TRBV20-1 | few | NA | TGCAGTGCTAGCGGTAGGACCGCGGTAAATGAGCAGTTCTTC | CSASGRTAVNEQFF
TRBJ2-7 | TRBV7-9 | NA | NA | TGTGCCAGCAGCATACAAGGGATGTGGGAGCAGTACTTC | CASSIQGMWEQYF
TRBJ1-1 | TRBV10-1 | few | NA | TGCGCCAGCAATAGCGGGACACCTGGGAACACTGAAGCTTTCTTT | CASNSGTPGNTEAFF
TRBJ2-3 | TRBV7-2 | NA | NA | TGTGCCAGCAGATTTAGCGCTGCTAGCACAGATACGAAGTATTTT | CASRFSAASTDTKYF
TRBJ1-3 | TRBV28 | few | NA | TGTGCCAGCACCAAGACCAGCTCTGGAAACACCATATATTTT | CASTKTSSGNTIYF
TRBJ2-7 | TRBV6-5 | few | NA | TGTGCCAGCAGTTATAACGCGGGACCTGCCGAGCAGTACTTC | CASSYNAGPAEQYF
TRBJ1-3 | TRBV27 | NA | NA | TGTGCCAGCAGTTTATCGTGGGCTGGAAACACCATATATTTT | CASSLSWAGNTIYF
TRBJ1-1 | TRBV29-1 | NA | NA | TGCAGCGTTGTTGGGCATATCAACACTGAAGCTTTCTTT | CSVVGHINTEAFF
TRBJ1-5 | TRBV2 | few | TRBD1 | TGTGCCAGCAATGGACAGGGGTCCTATCAGCCCCAGCATTTT | CASNGQGSYQPQHF
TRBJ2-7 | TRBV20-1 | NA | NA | TGCAGTGCTGTCGGCATCACCCCCGAGCAGTACTTC | CSAVGITPEQYF
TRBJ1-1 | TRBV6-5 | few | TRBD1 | TGTGCCAGCAGGGTACAGGGGAAGAGGACTGAAGCTTTCTTT | CASRVQGKRTEAFF
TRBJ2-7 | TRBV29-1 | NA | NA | TGCAGCGCTGTAGTACCGGGACACCAGATCACCTACGAGCAGTACTTC | CSAVVPGHQITYEQYF
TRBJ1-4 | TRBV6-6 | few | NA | TGTGCCAGCAGTCAAACAGGGAGGGATGAAAAACTGTTTTTT | CASSQTGRDEKLFF
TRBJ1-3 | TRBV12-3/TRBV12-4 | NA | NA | TGTGCCAGCAGTTTTTCGACAGAGGGAAACACCATATATTTT | CASSFSTEGNTIYF
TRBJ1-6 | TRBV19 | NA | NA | TGTGCCAGTAGTCCTCAAACCCCTTCACCCCTCCACTTT | CASSPQTPSPLHF
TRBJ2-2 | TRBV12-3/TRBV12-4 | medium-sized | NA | TGTGCCAGCAGTTTAGTGTCGTACTCTCCCAAAAAGGGCACCGGGGAGCTGTTTTTT | CASSLVSYSPKKGTGELFF
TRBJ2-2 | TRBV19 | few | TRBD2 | TGTGCCAGTAGTATGAGACTAGCGGGAGACACCGGGGAGCTGTTTTTT | CASSMRLAGDTGELFF
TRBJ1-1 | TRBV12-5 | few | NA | TGTGCTAGTGGTTTGGTTGGCGGCACTGAAGCTTTCTTT | CASGLVGGTEAFF
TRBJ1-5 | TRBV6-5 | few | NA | TGTGCCAGCAGCGAAAGGGAAAATCAGCCCCAGCATTTT | CASSERENQPQHF
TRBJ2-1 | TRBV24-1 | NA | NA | TGTGCCACCAGTGATTCGAGGATGCGGGAGCAGTTCTTC | CATSDSRMREQFF
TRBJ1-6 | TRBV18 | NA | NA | TGTGCCAGCTCGGGGGCAGCCCTAAATAATTCACCCCTCCACTTT | CASSGAALNNSPLHF
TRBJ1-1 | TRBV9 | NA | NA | TGTGCCAGCAGCGTAGACGGAGGGAACACTGAAGCTTTCTTT | CASSVDGGNTEAFF
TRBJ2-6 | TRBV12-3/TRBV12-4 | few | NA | TGTGCCAGCAGGGTCTCGGGAGCTGGGGCCAACGTCCTGACTTTC | CASRVSGAGANVLTF
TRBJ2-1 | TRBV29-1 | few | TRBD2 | TGCAGCGCTACGGTGACTAGCGATGAGCAGTTCTTC | CSATVTSDEQFF
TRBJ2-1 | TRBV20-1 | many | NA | TGCAGTGCGGGGGGGACAGAGGGCTACAATGAGCAGTTCTTC | CSAGGTEGYNEQFF
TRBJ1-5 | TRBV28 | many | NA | TGTGCCAGCAGTTTTCGCCTGAGCAATCAGCCCCAGCATTTT | CASSFRLSNQPQHF
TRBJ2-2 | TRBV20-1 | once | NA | TGCAGTGCTTCAGGACCTCTCCGGGAGCTGTTTTTT | CSASGPLRELFF